This is a list of T cell receptor beta chains from one sample in a study of T cell responses to AZD1222 COVID-19 vaccine. Clones were sequenced by immunoSEQ multiplex PCR, and TCRdb holds only the in-frame ones, with some missing. The data show some 110,000 clones, roughly nine tenths seen once. The sample consisted of peripheral blood, taken 28 days after the second AZD1222 dose. These receptors were collected from an adult who received the AZD1222 COVID-19 vaccine. The CDR3 runs from the conserved cysteine through the conserved F or W. The D gene is left open where the match is weak. Size is omitted from some rows. Given values are once, few, many or a class for expanded clones.

d_call: NA
clone_size: NA
v_call: TRBV3-1/TRBV3-2
j_call: TRBJ2-1
cdr3_nt: TGTGCCAGCAGCCAAGAGATAGTCGGGGCCGAGCAGTTCTTC
cdr3_aa: CASSQEIVGAEQFF

d_call: NA
clone_size: once
v_call: TRBV11-2
j_call: TRBJ1-4
cdr3_nt: TGTGCCAGCAGCTTAGGAGGGAATAATGAAAAACTGTTTTTT
cdr3_aa: CASSLGGNNEKLFF

d_call: NA
clone_size: NA
v_call: TRBV3-1/TRBV3-2
j_call: TRBJ1-5
cdr3_nt: TGTGCCAGCAGCCAAGGGCAGCGTGATCAGCCCCAGCATTTT
cdr3_aa: CASSQGQRDQPQHF

d_call: NA
clone_size: NA
v_call: TRBV9
j_call: TRBJ1-2
cdr3_nt: TGTGCCAGCAGCGTAAAAAGTGGAGGGAGCTATGGCTACACCTTC
cdr3_aa: CASSVKSGGSYGYTF

d_call: NA
clone_size: NA
v_call: TRBV29-1
j_call: TRBJ2-7
cdr3_nt: TGCAGCGTTAGGGCGGTTACCTACGAGCAGTACTTC
cdr3_aa: CSVRAVTYEQYF

d_call: NA
clone_size: NA
v_call: TRBV7-2
j_call: TRBJ2-4
cdr3_nt: TGTGCCAGCAGCCTCTGGGCGGGATCAGCCAAAAACATTCAGTACTTC
cdr3_aa: CASSLWAGSAKNIQYF

d_call: NA
clone_size: NA
v_call: TRBV5-1
j_call: TRBJ2-3
cdr3_nt: TGCGCCAGCAGCTTCCAGGCAGTGGATACGCAGTATTTT
cdr3_aa: CASSFQAVDTQYF

d_call: NA
clone_size: NA
v_call: TRBV28
j_call: TRBJ1-6
cdr3_nt: TGTGCCAGCAGTTTATCTGAGGGAGGGGATTCACCCCTCCACTTT
cdr3_aa: CASSLSEGGDSPLHF

d_call: NA
clone_size: once
v_call: TRBV19
j_call: TRBJ1-5
cdr3_nt: TGTGCCAGTAGTATCACGAGTTTCGGGCAGGGGCGCAATTATAGCAATCAGCCCCAGCATTTT
cdr3_aa: CASSITSFGQGRNYSNQPQHF

d_call: TRBD2
clone_size: NA
v_call: TRBV7-2
j_call: TRBJ2-3
cdr3_nt: TGTGCCAGCAGCTCGGGACTAGCGGGATCCGCAGATACGCAGTATTTT
cdr3_aa: CASSSGLAGSADTQYF

d_call: NA
clone_size: NA
v_call: TRBV11-3
j_call: TRBJ2-2
cdr3_nt: TGTGCCAGCAGCTTAGCAGGGATCACCGGGGAGCTGTTTTTT
cdr3_aa: CASSLAGITGELFF

d_call: NA
clone_size: NA
v_call: TRBV29-1
j_call: TRBJ2-1
cdr3_nt: TGCAGCGTTGAAAATGGGGTTTCCAATGAGCAGTTCTTC
cdr3_aa: CSVENGVSNEQFF

d_call: TRBD2
clone_size: NA
v_call: TRBV5-1
j_call: TRBJ2-1
cdr3_nt: TGCGCCAGCAGCTCAGCGGGAGGAATTGTTGTGGACTCCTACAATGAGCAGTTCTTC
cdr3_aa: CASSSAGGIVVDSYNEQFF

d_call: TRBD1
clone_size: NA
v_call: TRBV28
j_call: TRBJ1-5
cdr3_nt: TGTGCCAGCTCACCAAGGGGCAGGGGGCCGGGTCAGCCCCAGCATTTT
cdr3_aa: CASSPRGRGPGQPQHF

d_call: NA
clone_size: NA
v_call: TRBV11-1
j_call: TRBJ2-1
cdr3_nt: TGTGCCAGCAGCTTAAGGCGGGCTGGTGGGCAGTTCTTC
cdr3_aa: CASSLRRAGGQFF

d_call: NA
clone_size: NA
v_call: TRBV27
j_call: TRBJ2-7
cdr3_nt: TGTGCCAGCAGTCTGAACAGGATGCCTCCCTACGAGCAGTACTTC
cdr3_aa: CASSLNRMPPYEQYF

d_call: TRBD2
clone_size: few
v_call: TRBV6-1
j_call: TRBJ2-2
cdr3_nt: TGTGCCAGCAGTGAAAGCGGGACTAACACCGGGGAGCTGTTTTTT
cdr3_aa: CASSESGTNTGELFF

d_call: NA
clone_size: NA
v_call: TRBV2
j_call: TRBJ1-4
cdr3_nt: TGTGCCAGCAGCCTCGGACAGTATGAAAAACTGTTTTTT
cdr3_aa: CASSLGQYEKLFF

d_call: NA
clone_size: NA
v_call: TRBV5-1
j_call: TRBJ1-3
cdr3_nt: TGCGCCAGCAGCGTAGGAGGCTCTGGAAACACCATATATTTT
cdr3_aa: CASSVGGSGNTIYF

d_call: TRBD1
clone_size: NA
v_call: TRBV18
j_call: TRBJ2-1
cdr3_nt: TGTGCCAGCTCAACTACCGGGACAGGGTCCTACAATGAGCAGTTCTTC
cdr3_aa: CASSTTGTGSYNEQFF

d_call: TRBD2
clone_size: NA
v_call: TRBV10-3
j_call: TRBJ2-7
cdr3_nt: TGTGCCATCAGTGAGTCCGGGACTAGCGAAGAGCAGTACTTC
cdr3_aa: CAISESGTSEEQYF